The present T cell receptor beta chain was sequenced within a study of blood T cell repertoires in COVID-19 (dated by TCRdb to 2018 to 2020). The study in broad terms: Samples from collaborators originated in the United States, Italy and Spain and spanned both the acute and convalescent phases of COVID-19. The material from the prospective study consisted of cDNA or gDNA derived from T cells, B-cell-depleted T cells, or PBMCs. Subjects who had been exposed to COVID-19, were actively infected with it, or had recovered from it provided the deeply sampled blood TCRbeta repertoires that made up the dataset. The repertoires were released in a freely available public database meant as a resource for research on the immune response to SARS-CoV-2. The samples were drawn from two sources: the first 160 participants of the ongoing ImmuneRACE study, and 1,254 subjects contributed by 6 global collaborators. A de-identified subject ID, COVID-19 status, age in years and sex were almost always included in the sample metadata. HLA class I and class II types, where available, came from metadata supplied by the sample provider rather than from assay-based typing. What the research found in general, with its limitations: Clinical and demographic metadata were provided uncurated, with the amount varying by source and participant.

Whole blood was collected in K2EDTA tubes by collaborating institutions according to the institutions' own protocols. For TCRbeta analysis, collaborator samples were shipped as frozen whole blood, as isolated PBMCs, or as DNA extracted from either sample type. TCRbeta CDR3 regions were amplified from genomic DNA using the immunoSEQ Assay, a bias-controlled multiplex PCR. The paper's data handling went like this. Nucleated cell counts per sample were estimated from amplification of reference gene primers within the assay. To quantify the absolute abundance of each unique TCRbeta CDR3 rearrangement, sequence reads were collapsed and filtered. Productive Simpson clonality was computed per sample as the square root of Simpson's diversity index over productive rearrangements. Not all clones reach the TCRdb copy of this immuneACCESS table, which keeps in-frame sequences only. Checked studies attribute under half of the gap to unresolved V genes and leave the rest unexplained. That table supplies the V and J calls and clone size; D and trimming were determined from the DNA. This sample has about 310,000 clones in its table, and around 90% of those were observed once. 1% of the sample rests with the top ten.

Concerning this clone: The antigen this receptor binds is unknown. Base qualities are not recorded, but no much larger clone differs from it by a single base.

The germline V gene (reference sequence) yields LNHDA for CDR1 and SQIVND for CDR2. Reading from cysteine to phenylalanine, the CDR3 counts 18 amino acids. Only the CDR3 portion is preserved as DNA: 54 bases, with reading frame beginning at the first base. Here V drops 4 bases and J drops 7 bases, and the junction holds 18 bases not matched to any gene. The clonotype comes from a man aged 50 to 60 with active or convalescent COVID-19. Sequencing was done on a sample of peripheral blood. The sequence joins TRBV19 to TRBJ2-4; 8 bases in the middle match TRBD1. The bases are TGTGCCAGTAGTAAGTATGGGCCCTCAGGGGGCGCAGTGAACATTCAGTACTTC. The translation is CASSKYGPSGGAVNIQYF.